Below are 14 T cell receptor beta chains sequenced from a single sample in a study of lymphopenia after photon versus proton radiotherapy. Data came from immunoSEQ multiplex PCR; TCRdb stores just in-frame clones and leaves some out. The sample holds about 50,000 clones, 92% seen once. The input for sequencing was peripheral blood, taken from a patient treated with photon-based radiotherapy. These receptors were collected from a woman in her thirties or forties with cholangiocarcinoma.

J is TRBJ1-2 and V is TRBV6-1, with D maybe TRBD1 (6 bases). V lost 5 bases and J lost 3, with 13 bases in between. Germline values: CDR1 MNHNS, CDR2 SASEGT. This CDR3 is 14 amino acids long. CDR3 DNA sequence: TGTGCCAGCAGTACGGGGAGGACAGACTATGGCTACACCTTC. It codes for CASSTGRTDYGYTF.

The rearrangement joins TRBV19 to TRBJ1-2; no reliable D call. The germline V and J ends were trimmed by 3 bases and 10 bases, with 9 bases remaining between them. Germline-derived CDR1 and CDR2 are LNHDA and SQIVND (reference sequence). The CDR3 covers 11 residues. CDR3 amino acids: CASSIGDHYTF. In DNA, the CDR3 is TGTGCCAGTAGTATCGGCGACCACTACACCTTC.

The gene calls are TRBV6-5 and TRBJ2-1; D perhaps matches TRBD1 (6 bases). The CDR3 totals 13 residues. V was cut by 6 bases and J by 4 bases, with 10 bases left in between. The germline V gene encodes CDR1 MNHEY and CDR2 SVGAGI. The CDR3 here is CASSPTGYNEQFF. CDR3 bases: TGTGCCAGCAGCCCTACAGGGTACAATGAGCAGTTCTTC.

The chain joins TRBV28 to TRBJ1-5; a weak D match, TRBD1 (6 bases). The V gene lost 9 bases and the J gene lost 2 bases, with 8 bases spanning the gap. Germline V gives CDR1 MDHEN, CDR2 SYDVKM. The length of the CDR3 is 12 residues. CDR3 amino acids: CASSGGNQPQHF. CDR3 coding DNA: TGTGCCAGTTCAGGGGGCAATCAGCCCCAGCATTTT.

This rearrangement joins TRBV5-4 to TRBJ1-2; TRBD1 matches 7 bases. Germline trimming cut 0 bases from V and 0 bases from J; bases unmatched to any gene: 5. This CDR3 is built from 16 residues. CDR1 and CDR2 from the germline V gene are SGHNT and YYREEE (reference sequence). CDR3 nucleotides: TGTGCCAGCAGCTTGGCACAGGGGACTTCTAACTATGGCTACACCTTC. The encoded protein is CASSLAQGTSNYGYTF.

This sequence joins TRBV5-4 and TRBJ2-7, with D unresolved. Trimming took off 6 bases at V and 5 bases at J, with 27 bases between the two ends. CDR1 SGHNT and CDR2 YYREEE come from the germline V gene (reference sequence). This CDR3 comprises 17 residues. The CDR3 spells CASTISPGRHLSNEQYF. The CDR3 DNA reads as TGTGCCAGCACCATTTCCCCTGGTCGACACCTGTCCAACGAGCAGTACTTC.

This clone was detected once. The J gene is TRBJ2-2, the V gene TRBV2, with D unclear. This CDR3 has 13 amino acids. V dropped 0 bases and J dropped 7 bases, with 6 bases sitting between them. Germline CDR1 is SNHLY and CDR2 is FYNNEI. The DNA of the CDR3 is TGTGCCAGCAGTGAAGCGGCAGGCGGGGAGCTGTTTTTT. Translating it yields CASSEAAGGELFF. The variable domain in full, with the rest retrieved from reference TRBV2 and TRBJ2-2, is EPEVTQTPSHQVTQMGQEVILRCVPISNHLYFYWYRQILGQKVEFLVSFYNNEISEKSEIFDDQFSVERPDGSNFTLKIRSTKLEDSAMYFCASSEAAGGELFFGEGSRLTVL.

This clone turned up a few times. The V call is TRBV10-1, the J call TRBJ2-7; 15 nucleotides align to TRBD2. The length of the CDR3 is 15 residues. The germline V gene has CDR1 WNHNN and CDR2 SYGVQD (reference sequence). V gave up 2 bases and J gave up 4 bases; unmatched junction bases: 0. The CDR3 DNA reads as TGCGCCAGCAGTGAGGGGACTAGCGGGGGGTACGAGCAGTACTTC. It encodes CASSEGTSGGYEQYF.

The chain joins TRBV5-1 to TRBJ1-2, with D possibly being TRBD1 (5 bases). Germline V CDR1 and CDR2: SGHRS, YFSETQ. V lost 7 bases and J lost 8, with 21 bases in between. The CDR3 is 14 amino acids. The CDR3 is CASRRGEGRGGYTF. The CDR3 nucleotides read TGCGCCAGCCGCCGAGGGGAGGGAAGGGGAGGCTACACCTTC.

The chain links TRBV21-1 to TRBJ2-7; TRBD2 reflects the table's D call only, with no check against the DNA. TRBV21-1 is given as a pseudogene. The CDR3 is 16 amino acids. CDR3: CASSKGSSGIHYEQYF. In nucleotides, the CDR3 is TGTGCCAGCAGCAAAGGAAGTAGCGGCATACACTACGAGCAGTACTTC.

CDR3: CASSSTIQGLTEAFF. The CDR3 DNA is TGTGCCAGCAGCTCAACCATTCAAGGGTTGACTGAAGCTTTCTTT. The chain is built from TRBV7-2 and TRBJ1-1; no clear D. Looked up from germline, CDR1 is SGHTA and CDR2 is FQGNSA. This CDR3 spans 15 amino acids. The V gene lost 4 bases and the J gene lost 5 bases, with 17 bases spanning the gap.

This clone was seen once. The genes are TRBV5-1 and TRBJ2-2; maybe TRBD2 (6 bases). The CDR3 runs 17 residues. V lost 0 bases to trimming and J lost 4 bases, with 16 bases between them. The germline gives CDR1 SGHRS, CDR2 YFSETQ. In DNA, the CDR3 is TGCGCCAGCAGCTTGGAGCCTGGAGGGACCGCCACCGGGGAGCTGTTTTTT. Residues: CASSLEPGGTATGELFF.

The chain is built from TRBV10-1 and TRBJ2-2; D remains unclear. V lost 0 bases and J lost 7, with 12 bases in between. CDR3 length: 15 residues. CDR1 is WNHNN, CDR2 SYGVQD, per germline (reference sequence). The CDR3 reads CASSESAGSGGELFF. CDR3 coding DNA: TGCGCCAGCAGTGAGTCGGCCGGGTCGGGCGGGGAGCTGTTTTTT.

This clone was counted a few times. The V gene is TRBV27, the J gene TRBJ1-1; perhaps TRBD1 as D (6 bases). The V gene's germline CDR1 is MNHEY and CDR2 SMNVEV (reference sequence). The CDR3 spans 14 residues. Deletions cut 1 base from V and 4 bases from J, with 10 bases between. In DNA, the CDR3 is TGTGCCAGCAGTTTATGGGGGGCAGGCACTGAAGCTTTCTTT. This translates into CASSLWGAGTEAFF.